What follows are 13 T cell receptor beta chains derived from one specimen sequenced in a study of T cells in tuberculosis. TCRdb's table, derived via immunoSEQ multiplex PCR, lists solely in-frame clones and lacks some. The sample lists tens of thousands of clones, roughly 97% occurring once. Sample: PBMCs. Source of these receptors: a donor aged 10 to 29 with latent tuberculosis or without tuberculosis infection.

J is TRBJ1-5 and V is TRBV2; D is unclear. V gave up 7 bases and J gave up 6 bases, with 16 bases separating them. The CDR3 runs to 14 residues. Germline-derived CDR1 and CDR2 are SNHLY and FYNNEI. The chain's CDR3 is CASMTVAGGQPQHF. The CDR3 DNA reads TGTGCCAGCATGACGGTTGCAGGAGGTCAGCCCCAGCATTTT.

The chain has TRBV19 and TRBJ2-5, with TRBD1 identical over 9 bases. Per the germline V gene, CDR1 is LNHDA and CDR2 is SQIVND (reference sequence). The CDR3 extends over 16 amino acids. Losses at the gene ends were 6 bases for V and 4 bases for J; bases not matched to a gene: 12. CDR3 protein: CASSGSGTGRRETQYF. The CDR3 DNA reads TGTGCCAGTAGCGGATCCGGGACAGGGAGACGAGAGACCCAGTACTTC.

The CDR3 is CASTTGTAVYGYTF. The CDR3, as DNA: TGTGCCAGCACCACCGGGACAGCAGTCTATGGCTACACCTTC. This chain joins TRBV2 and TRBJ1-2, with TRBD1 matching over 7 bases. The CDR3 runs to 14 residues. Germline CDR1 SNHLY, CDR2 FYNNEI. V lost 7 bases to trimming and J lost 4 bases; unmatched junction nucleotides: 9. Full variable domain (remainder filled in from reference TRBV2 and TRBJ1-2): EPEVTQTPSHQVTQMGQEVILRCVPISNHLYFYWYRQILGQKVEFLVSFYNNEISEKSEIFDDQFSVERPDGSNFTLKIRSTKLEDSAMYFCASTTGTAVYGYTFGSGTRLTVV.

The V call is TRBV5-1, the J call TRBJ2-1, with 13 positions matching TRBD2. Germline V gene lookup returns CDR1 SGHRS and CDR2 YFSETQ. The CDR3 length is 16 residues. Trimming took 4 bases from V and 5 from J; bases not matched to a gene: 6. In DNA, the CDR3 is TGCGCCAGCAGCGGAACCGGGACTAGCGGGGACAATGAGCAGTTCTTC. This sequence encodes CASSGTGTSGDNEQFF.

V is TRBV19 and J is TRBJ2-7, with TRBD2 as a possible D gene (7 bases). Trimming took 3 bases from V and 9 from J, leaving 18 bases between them. Germline values: CDR1 LNHDA, CDR2 SQIVND (reference sequence). CDR3 length: 14 residues. The CDR3 coding sequence is TGTGCCAGTAGTATTTCTCGGGGGGCTAAGGCGCAGTACTTC. Its translation is CASSISRGAKAQYF.

The genes are TRBV18 and TRBJ1-1, with D maybe TRBD1 (5 bases). CDR3 length: 15 amino acids. The germline V and J ends were trimmed by 5 bases and 1 base, with 14 bases remaining between them. Germline lookup yields CDR1 KGHSH and CDR2 LQKENI. In DNA form, the CDR3 reads TGTGCCAGCTCATCAACAGGCCAGGGGAACACTGAAGCTTTCTTT. This encodes CASSSTGQGNTEAFF.

This clone appeared a single time. The chain recombines TRBV5-4 with TRBJ1-1; tentatively, D is TRBD1 (6 bases). The CDR3 loop spans 13 amino acids. The V gene lost 4 bases and the J gene lost 1 base, with 8 bases spanning the gap. Germline CDR1 reads SGHNT; CDR2 reads YYREEE (reference sequence). CDR3 coding DNA: TGTGCCAGCAGCCCCAGGGGGAACACTGAAGCTTTCTTT. Translating gives CASSPRGNTEAFF.

The chain has TRBV5-1 and TRBJ2-5; 10 bases line up with TRBD1. V shed 4 bases and J 3 bases; nucleotides not matched to a gene: 6. There are 15 residues in the CDR3. Germline V lookup: CDR1 SGHRS, CDR2 YFSETQ. DNA of the CDR3: TGCGCCAGCAGCCAAGCAGGGACAGGGGAAGAGACCCAGTACTTC. Amino acid sequence: CASSQAGTGEETQYF.

J is TRBJ2-7 and V is TRBV23-1; D ambiguous. TRBV23-1 qualifies as an ORF whose function is uncertain. CDR3 length: 16 residues. Trimming took off 2 bases at V and 2 bases at J, with 16 bases between the two ends. The CDR3, as DNA: TGCGCCAGCAGTCAAGGGTATCAGGCATACGCCTACGAGCAGTACTTC. It is translated as CASSQGYQAYAYEQYF.

The DNA of the CDR3 is TGTGCCAGCTCTTACTCCTTCGGGACAAAAATATTTGAAGCTTTCTTT. Translated, it gives CASSYSFGTKIFEAFF. The chain couples TRBV6-5 to TRBJ1-1; tentative D call: TRBD1 (6 bases). Germline V gene lookup returns CDR1 MNHEY and CDR2 SVGAGI. The CDR3 spans 16 residues. Trimming pared 8 bases from V and 7 bases from J, leaving 26 bases between.

The rearrangement joins TRBV5-1 to TRBJ1-2; D unresolved. The germline V gene encodes CDR1 SGHRS and CDR2 YFSETQ. The CDR3 runs 16 residues. Trimming removed 1 base at V and 2 bases at J, with 15 bases between. CDR3 DNA: TGCGCCAGCAGCTTGTCTGCAGGTCAGGCCAACTATGGCTACACCTTC. Encoded protein: CASSLSAGQANYGYTF.

J is TRBJ1-4 and V is TRBV28, with D tentatively TRBD1 (6 bases). Germline V gene sequence: CDR1 MDHEN, CDR2 SYDVKM. The V end was cut by 3 bases, the J end by 0 bases, with 11 bases between. The CDR3 runs to 16 residues. In nucleotides, the CDR3 is TGTGCCAGCAGTTTGGGAGGGGGAGCAACTAATGAAAAACTGTTTTTT. Its protein is CASSLGGGATNEKLFF.

The chain joins TRBV6-6 to TRBJ2-3; D perhaps matches TRBD1 (6 bases). The CDR3 runs to 16 residues. CDR1 MNHNY and CDR2 SVGAGI come from the germline V gene (reference sequence). V dropped 6 bases and J dropped 0 bases, with 16 bases sitting between them. The CDR3 region has the DNA TGTGCCAGCAGGTCGCATGAAGGACAGAGCACAGATACGCAGTATTTT. This translates into CASRSHEGQSTDTQYF.